The present T cell receptor (beta chain) was sequenced within a study of cytomegalovirus exposure and HLA in healthy donors. The PCR used 60 Vbeta and 13 Jbeta primers. Measured with immunoSEQ multiplex PCR; TCRdb has only the in-frame clones, and not every one. Of 150,000 or so clones listed, roughly 74% were seen once; the top ten hold roughly 2.8%. For this clone: As yet, its antigen is unknown.

Study-level findings and limits: Most subjects had HLA-A and HLA-B alleles reportedly predicted accurately by TCR beta sequences. HLA restriction was apparent for most CMV-associated TCR beta chains in a later analysis.

Germline values: CDR1 MNHEY, CDR2 SVGAGI. The CDR3 sequence is 16 residues long. Trimming removed 0 bases from V and 0 bases from J, with 12 bases in between. The gene calls are TRBV6-5 and TRBJ2-7; possibly TRBD1 for D (5 bases). What was sequenced was PBMCs. The TCR sequence derives from a man younger than 35 in good health and CMV-seronegative. The CDR3 DNA is TGTGCCAGCAGTTACTCAGGGGCTCCGAGCTCCTACGAGCAGTACTTC. Translated, it gives CASSYSGAPSSYEQYF.